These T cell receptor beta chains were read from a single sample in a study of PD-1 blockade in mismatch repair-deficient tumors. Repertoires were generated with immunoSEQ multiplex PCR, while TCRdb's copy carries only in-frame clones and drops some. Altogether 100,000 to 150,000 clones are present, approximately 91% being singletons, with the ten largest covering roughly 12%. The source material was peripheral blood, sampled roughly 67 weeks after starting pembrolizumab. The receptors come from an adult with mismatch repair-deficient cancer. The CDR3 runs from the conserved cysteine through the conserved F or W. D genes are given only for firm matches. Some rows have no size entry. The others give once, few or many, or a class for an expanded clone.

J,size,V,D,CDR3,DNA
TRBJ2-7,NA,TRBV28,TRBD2,CASSLTLAGGPYEQYF,TGTGCCAGCAGCCTTACACTAGCGGGAGGGCCTTACGAGCAGTACTTC
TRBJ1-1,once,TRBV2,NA,CASSGSQAPNTEAFF,TGTGCCAGCAGTGGGTCACAGGCGCCTAACACTGAAGCTTTCTTT
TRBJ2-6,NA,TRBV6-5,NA,CASSYNGAGANVLTF,TGTGCCAGCAGTTACAATGGGGCTGGGGCCAACGTCCTGACTTTC
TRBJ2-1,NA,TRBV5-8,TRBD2,CASSSRTSYNEQFF,TGTGCCAGCAGCTCCAGGACTAGCTACAATGAGCAGTTCTTC
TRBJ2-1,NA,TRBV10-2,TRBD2,CASRELAWDEQFF,TGCGCCAGCAGGGAACTAGCGTGGGATGAGCAGTTCTTC
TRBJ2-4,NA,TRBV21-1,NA,CASSNRLDSIAGLAKNIQYF,TGTGCCAGCAGCAACCGACTAGACTCAATAGCGGGATTAGCCAAAAACATTCAGTACTTC
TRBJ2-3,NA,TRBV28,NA,CASTRLRSYDTQYF,TGTGCCAGCACCCGACTCAGATCGTACGATACGCAGTATTTT
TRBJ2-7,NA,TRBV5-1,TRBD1,CASSYTGGYYEQYF,TGCGCCAGCAGCTACACAGGGGGCTACTACGAGCAGTACTTC
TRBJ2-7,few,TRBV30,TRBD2,CAWSAGLGYEQYF,TGTGCCTGGAGCGCGGGACTAGGGTACGAGCAGTACTTC
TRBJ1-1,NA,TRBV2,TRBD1,CASTSQGTVTEAFF,TGTGCCAGCACCTCACAGGGGACTGTGACTGAAGCTTTCTTT
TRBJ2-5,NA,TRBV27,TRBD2,CASSIAGGETQYF,TGTGCCAGCAGTATAGCGGGAGGGGAGACCCAGTACTTC
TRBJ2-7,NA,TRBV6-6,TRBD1,CASSLTGSSYEQYF,TGTGCCAGCAGTTTGACAGGGTCGTCCTACGAGCAGTACTTC
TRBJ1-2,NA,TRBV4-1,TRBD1,CASSQVWTGDGYTF,TGCGCCAGCAGCCAAGTGTGGACAGGGGACGGCTACACCTTC
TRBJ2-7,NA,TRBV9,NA,CASRTLSSYEQYF,TGTGCCAGCAGGACCTTAAGCTCCTACGAGCAGTACTTC
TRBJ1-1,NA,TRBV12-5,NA,CASGLPGTEAFF,TGTGCTAGTGGTTTGCCAGGCACTGAAGCTTTCTTT
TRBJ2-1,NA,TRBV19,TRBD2,CASSILAAGGDEQFF,TGTGCCAGTAGTATACTAGCCGCGGGAGGAGACGAGCAGTTCTTC
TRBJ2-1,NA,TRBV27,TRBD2,CASSLSTSGYNEQFF,TGTGCCAGCAGTTTATCGACTAGCGGATACAATGAGCAGTTCTTC
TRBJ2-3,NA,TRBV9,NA,CASSVDGQPDTQYF,TGTGCCAGCAGCGTAGACGGACAGCCAGATACGCAGTATTTT
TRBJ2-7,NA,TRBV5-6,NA,CASTTGGGPYEQYF,TGTGCCAGCACCACTGGAGGGGGCCCTTACGAGCAGTACTTC
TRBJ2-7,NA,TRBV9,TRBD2,CASSASGGGPYEQYF,TGTGCCAGCAGCGCATCTGGCGGGGGACCCTACGAGCAGTACTTC
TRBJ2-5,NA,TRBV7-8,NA,CASSYLLEYQETQYF,TGTGCCAGCAGCTACTTGCTCGAATACCAAGAGACCCAGTACTTC
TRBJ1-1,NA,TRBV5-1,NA,CASSLEVGGMNTEAFF,TGCGCCAGCAGCTTGGAGGTGGGAGGCATGAACACTGAAGCTTTCTTT
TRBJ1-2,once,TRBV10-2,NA,CASSESGWGLIYGYTF,TGCGCCAGCAGTGAGTCGGGATGGGGACTGATCTATGGCTACACCTTC
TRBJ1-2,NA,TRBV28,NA,CASSLLPRADGYTF,TGTGCCAGCAGTTTGCTCCCCAGGGCCGATGGCTACACCTTC
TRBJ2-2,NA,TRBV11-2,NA,CASSLVTGWNTGELFF,TGTGCCAGCAGCTTAGTTACGGGGTGGAACACCGGGGAGCTGTTTTTT
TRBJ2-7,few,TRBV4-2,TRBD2,CASSQRGLAGVFEQYF,TGTGCCAGCAGCCAGAGAGGACTAGCGGGAGTATTCGAGCAGTACTTC
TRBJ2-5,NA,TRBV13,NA,CASSLGGEETQYF,TGTGCCAGCAGCTTAGGGGGGGAAGAGACCCAGTACTTC
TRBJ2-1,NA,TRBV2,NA,CASSEARVAFREQFF,TGTGCCAGCAGTGAAGCGCGGGTGGCCTTTCGGGAGCAGTTCTTC
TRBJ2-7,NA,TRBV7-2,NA,CASSLAGRAYEQYF,TGTGCCAGCAGCTTAGCGGGCAGGGCCTACGAGCAGTACTTC
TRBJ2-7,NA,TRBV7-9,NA,CASNPGSPYEQYF,TGTGCCAGCAATCCAGGGTCCCCCTACGAGCAGTACTTC
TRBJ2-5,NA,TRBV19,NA,CASSASGDQETQYF,TGTGCCAGTAGTGCCTCAGGGGACCAAGAGACCCAGTACTTC
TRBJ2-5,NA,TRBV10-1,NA,CAIPRAQRETQYF,TGCGCCATCCCCCGGGCCCAACGAGAGACCCAGTACTTC
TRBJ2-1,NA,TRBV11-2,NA,CASSPKTGWFDEQFF,TGTGCCAGCAGCCCGAAAACAGGGTGGTTCGATGAGCAGTTCTTC
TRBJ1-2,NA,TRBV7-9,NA,CASSPDNKGYTF,TGTGCCAGCAGCCCGGACAATAAGGGCTACACCTTC
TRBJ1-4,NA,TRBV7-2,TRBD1,CASSLGRQGRANEKLFF,TGTGCCAGCAGTTTGGGCAGACAGGGACGCGCTAATGAAAAACTGTTTTTT
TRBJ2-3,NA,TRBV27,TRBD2,CASSSLAGGFTDTQYF,TGTGCCAGCAGTTCCCTAGCGGGAGGGTTCACAGATACGCAGTATTTT
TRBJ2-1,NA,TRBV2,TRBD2,CASSEYGTSYEQFF,TGTGCCAGCAGTGAATACGGGACTAGCTATGAGCAGTTCTTC
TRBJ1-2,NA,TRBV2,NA,CASSIIRSSNYGYTF,TGTGCCAGCAGTATTATCAGGAGTTCTAACTATGGCTACACCTTC